This T cell receptor (beta chain) was captured in a study of blood T cell repertoires in COVID-19. In the original workflow: Estimated nucleated cell counts came from reference gene primer amplification. Assay: immunoSEQ multiplex PCR; the TCRdb copy retains only in-frame clones and omits some. The DNA was the basis for D and trimming; V, J and clone size are from that table. The profile shows 250,000 to 350,000 clones, about 87% of them singletons. Those who participated ranged in age from roughly 18 to 100 years and resided in some 24 US areas. Cohort placement rested on clinical history that participants reported themselves. Recovered status in Cohort 3 required two negative PCRs, clearance, or symptom resolution. CDR1 is SGHTA, CDR2 FQGNSA, per germline. The ends lost 5 bases at V and 9 bases at J; junction bases unmatched: 9. The CDR3 contains 14 residues.

The rearrangement joins TRBV7-2 to TRBJ2-1; 8 bases line up with TRBD2. The clonotype comes from a woman between 45 and 65 years old who had recovered from COVID-19. The sample consisted of PBMCs or T cells enriched from blood (not recorded which). The CDR3 spells CASSPRGLVGEQFF. CDR3 bases: TGTGCCAGCAGCCCGAGGGGACTAGTCGGTGAGCAGTTCTTC.